This T cell receptor (beta chain) was captured by sequencing in a study of long-term antiretroviral therapy in people with HIV. General study findings and limits: Even long-term ART left TRB diversity below transplant donor controls, despite gains. All blood samples came from the years 2004 to 2017, possibly under older ART regimens.

Germline V CDR1 and CDR2: SGHAT, FQNNGV. V shed 1 base and J shed 0 bases, with 5 bases lying between them. The CDR3 covers 14 residues. At survey level, the immunoSEQ assay was run in its v3.0 version. Profiled with immunoSEQ multiplex PCR; TCRdb holds only in-frame clones, not every one. This sample has tens of thousands of clones, with more than 75% found just once. With regard to this clone: Antigen unknown.

Treatment of all HIV participants took place in the United States. Sequenced material: unsorted PBMCs, taken around 5 years after starting antiretroviral therapy. This chain links TRBV11-2 with TRBJ2-3, with unresolved D. The TCR was taken from a man aged 35-49 years with HIV. The CDR3 here is CASSLGPSTDTQYF. Written as DNA, the CDR3 is TGTGCCAGCAGCTTAGGTCCAAGCACAGATACGCAGTATTTT. Supplemented by reference TRBV11-2 and TRBJ2-3, the full variable domain reads EAGVAQSPRYKIIEKRQSVAFWCNPISGHATLYWYQQILGQGPKLLIQFQNNGVVDDSQLPKDRFSAERLKGVDSTLKIQPAKLEDSAVYLCASSLGPSTDTQYFGPGTRLTVL.